These 3 T cell receptor beta chains share one sample of origin, sequenced in a study of blood T cell repertoires in COVID-19 (dated by TCRdb to about 2020). Libraries were made using the immunoSEQ multiplex PCR assay. The source is immuneACCESS, and TCRdb retained only in-frame sequences with V and J called. Part of the clones is not carried over; for the studies checked, unresolved V genes explain less than half of this, and the remainder is unexplained. Within this sample are about 150,000 clones, with about 79% of them counted one time only. The leading ten clones occupy about 29% of the sample. Sequencing was done on a sample of peripheral blood. All receptors come from an older woman with acute or convalescent COVID-19.

The J gene is TRBJ1-1, the V gene TRBV27; D remains unclear. The germline V gene encodes CDR1 MNHEY and CDR2 SMNVEV (reference sequence). This CDR3 is 14 amino acids long. Trimming took 6 bases from V and 1 from J, leaving 12 bases between them. CDR3 nucleotides: TGTGCCAGCAGGACTTTGAGTGGGAACACTGAAGCTTTCTTT. Translating gives CASRTLSGNTEAFF.

The CDR3 DNA sequence: TGTGCCAGCAGCTCCTCCGCGACAGGGGCAGGAAACACCATATATTTT. Translating it yields CASSSSATGAGNTIYF. The chain is built from TRBV5-6 and TRBJ1-3; TRBD1 agrees at 8 bases. The CDR3 extends over 16 amino acids. Germline CDR1 reads SGHDT; CDR2 reads YYEEEE. After removal of 3 bases from V and 4 bases from J, the junction contained 9 bases not matched to a gene.

The genes are TRBV7-2 and TRBJ2-3; TRBD2 agrees at 11 bases. V was clipped by 6 bases and J by 8 bases; unmatched bases: 13. Germline CDR1 is SGHTA and CDR2 is FQGNSA. The CDR3 has 16 amino acids. For the CDR3, the DNA is TGTGCCAGCAGGTTCCTAGCGGGGGGTACAGGTGGTACGCAGTATTTT. It is translated as CASRFLAGGTGGTQYF.